Following are 12 T cell receptor beta chains from one sample sequenced in a study of blood T cell repertoires in COVID-19. Using immunoSEQ multiplex PCR, the repertoire was profiled, and TCRdb retains in-frame clones only, with some absent. The table records hundreds of thousands of clones, 70% to 90% of them present only once. Sequencing was done on a sample of peripheral blood. The receptors originated from a man younger than 35 with active or convalescent COVID-19.

This chain uses TRBV27 with TRBJ2-2, with D unresolved. This CDR3 is 13 amino acids long. Germline assignment: CDR1 MNHEY and CDR2 SMNVEV (reference sequence). V lost 1 base to trimming and J lost 4 bases, with 4 bases between them. CDR3 DNA: TGTGCCAGCAGTTTATACTCCACCGGGGAGCTGTTTTTT. Translated: CASSLYSTGELFF.

The chain uses TRBV5-1 and TRBJ2-5; 8 bases agree with TRBD2. Germline V gene lookup returns CDR1 SGHRS and CDR2 YFSETQ. CDR3 length: 13 amino acids. The J segment lost 4 bases and the V segment lost 3 bases, leaving 2 bases of the junction unmatched. Written as DNA, the CDR3 is TGCGCCAGCAGCTACCTAGCGGGAGAGACCCAGTACTTC. Its translation is CASSYLAGETQYF.

The V call is TRBV4-3, the J call TRBJ1-2; 9 bases align to TRBD1. Looked up from germline, CDR1 is LGHNA and CDR2 is YSLEER. Unmatched junction bases numbered 12, after V lost 0 bases and J lost 7 bases. The CDR3 is 17 residues long. The CDR3 protein is CASSQDHPGQGTIGYTF. The DNA of the CDR3 is TGCGCCAGCAGCCAAGATCACCCCGGACAGGGGACGATTGGCTACACCTTC.

This chain connects TRBV28 to TRBJ2-7; TRBD2 matches at 7 bases. V was clipped by 8 bases and J by 0 bases; unmatched bases: 13. The CDR3 covers 16 residues. Germline V gene sequence: CDR1 MDHEN, CDR2 SYDVKM. This CDR3 is CASHSQTSASSYEQYF. The CDR3 DNA is TGTGCCAGCCATAGCCAAACTAGCGCCAGCTCCTACGAGCAGTACTTC.

The chain is built from TRBV18 and TRBJ2-7; 8 bases match TRBD2. The CDR3 loop spans 15 amino acids. J was trimmed by 3 bases and V by 1 base; bases with no gene match: 5. Germline V gives CDR1 KGHSH, CDR2 LQKENI. As DNA, the CDR3 is TGTGCCAGCTCACCACGCCTAGCGGGTATCTACGAGCAGTACTTC. Its protein is CASSPRLAGIYEQYF.

The rearrangement links TRBV4-1 to TRBJ2-7; 8 bases map to TRBD2. CDR1 is MGHRA and CDR2 is YSYEKL in the germline V gene. There are 17 residues in the CDR3. Losses at the gene ends were 0 bases for V and 0 bases for J; bases not matched to a gene: 7. Here the CDR3 DNA reads TGCGCCAGCAGCCAAGAGGGGCCGGGGGGGGACTCCTACGAGCAGTACTTC. It codes for CASSQEGPGGDSYEQYF.

The genes are TRBV27 and TRBJ1-1; a possible D gene is TRBD1 (5 bases). V lost 7 bases, J lost 7 bases, and 10 bases lay in between. Germline values: CDR1 MNHEY, CDR2 SMNVEV (reference sequence). The length of the CDR3 is 11 residues. The CDR3 region has the DNA TGTGCCAGCATAACAGGAATTGAAGCTTTCTTT. It translates to CASITGIEAFF.

V is TRBV15 and J is TRBJ1-2; D gene unclear. The V gene's germline CDR1 is LNHNV and CDR2 YYDKDF (reference sequence). CDR3 length: 15 residues. V lost 0 bases to trimming and J lost 2 bases, with 10 bases between them. The CDR3 DNA is TGTGCCACCAGCAGAGATGGCAGGTCCAACTATGGCTACACCTTC. Protein sequence: CATSRDGRSNYGYTF.

The chain employs TRBV5-1 and TRBJ1-1; 12 nucleotides agree with TRBD1. The CDR3 has 16 amino acids. Germline lookup yields CDR1 SGHRS and CDR2 YFSETQ. After removal of 4 bases from V and 3 bases from J, the junction contained 7 bases not matched to a gene. In nucleotides, the CDR3 is TGCGCCAGCAGCCTAGGGGACAGGGGGCTCGACACTGAAGCTTTCTTT. Its protein is CASSLGDRGLDTEAFF.

The V gene is TRBV9, the J gene TRBJ2-1; 12 bases match TRBD1. V lost 1 base and J lost 2; bases outside the gene matches: 13. CDR1 and CDR2 (germline): SGDLS, YYNGEE. The CDR3 contains 20 residues. This CDR3 reads CASSVRGQGAPAGPYNEQFF. CDR3 sequence (DNA): TGTGCCAGCAGCGTACGGGGACAGGGGGCGCCGGCGGGACCCTACAATGAGCAGTTCTTC.

This chain links TRBV19 with TRBJ2-7, with 11 bases fitting TRBD2. In germline, CDR1 is LNHDA, CDR2 SQIVND (reference sequence). V lost 3 bases and J lost 1; bases outside the gene matches: 2. The CDR3 is 15 amino acids. CDR3 amino acids: CASSMGLAVSYEQYF. The CDR3 DNA reads as TGTGCCAGTAGTATGGGACTAGCGGTATCCTACGAGCAGTACTTC.

V usage is TRBV6-5 and J usage is TRBJ2-2; the match to TRBD2 covers 7 bases. Germline CDR1 MNHEY, CDR2 SVGAGI. V lost 7 bases, J lost 4 bases, and 6 bases stayed unmatched. CDR3 length: 14 amino acids. The CDR3: CASTREVGTGELFF. In nucleotides, the CDR3 is TGTGCCAGCACACGGGAGGTTGGCACCGGGGAGCTGTTTTTT.